One and the same sample provided the 5 T cell receptor beta chains below, sequenced in a study of blood T cell repertoires in COVID-19. Sequenced by immunoSEQ multiplex PCR; TCRdb stores in-frame clones only, minus some. Counted here are 99,000 or so clones, roughly four fifths occurring once; the ten biggest clones make up about 5%. Sequenced: peripheral blood. These receptors were obtained from a man in his fifties or sixties with acute or convalescent COVID-19.

This chain uses TRBV2 with TRBJ1-6; a possible D gene is TRBD1 (5 bases). The CDR3 spans 14 residues. Germline V gene lookup returns CDR1 SNHLY and CDR2 FYNNEI. V shed 5 bases and J shed 14 bases, with 19 bases lying between them. The CDR3 spells CASSRGGAVRSLHF. The CDR3 region has the DNA TGTGCCAGCAGTCGAGGAGGGGCCGTTCGGTCCCTCCACTTT.

DNA for the CDR3: TGTGCCAGCAGTTTGTATCTGGGGGGTACCTACGAGCAGTACTTC. Residues: CASSLYLGGTYEQYF. The V call is TRBV28, the J call TRBJ2-7; D possibly corresponds to TRBD2 (6 bases). Trimming left V 3 bases short and J 2 bases short, with 14 bases between. This CDR3 contains 15 residues. Germline loops: CDR1 MDHEN, CDR2 SYDVKM.

V is TRBV7-8 and J is TRBJ2-7; D may be TRBD1 (6 bases). Looked up from germline, CDR1 is SGHVS and CDR2 is FQNEAQ. This CDR3 has 18 amino acids. Trimming removed 0 bases from V and 2 bases from J, with 20 bases in between. Here the CDR3 reads CASSLAERQGKGTYEQYF. The CDR3 nucleotides read TGTGCCAGCAGCTTAGCGGAAAGGCAGGGGAAGGGGACCTACGAGCAGTACTTC.

CDR3 nucleotides: TGTGCCAGCAGCTTGACAGGGGGACGGGAAAAACTGTTTTTT. The encoded protein is CASSLTGGREKLFF. This chain connects TRBV5-8 to TRBJ1-4; 8 positions agree with TRBD1. The V gene end was trimmed by 1 base and the J gene end by 8 bases; junction bases not matched to a gene: 4. Germline CDR1 is SGHTS and CDR2 is YDEGEE. This CDR3 region has 14 residues.

The J gene is TRBJ2-3, the V gene TRBV5-4; 7 bases match TRBD1. This CDR3 is built from 16 residues. CDR1 and CDR2 (germline): SGHNT, YYREEE (reference sequence). V gave up 3 bases and J gave up 2 bases; unmatched junction bases: 9. In DNA, the CDR3 is TGTGCCAGCAGCTGGGGCAACAGGGGTCTCACAGATACGCAGTATTTT. It yields the protein CASSWGNRGLTDTQYF. The full variable domain, with the rest looked up from reference TRBV5-4 and TRBJ2-3, is ETGVTQSPTHLIKTRGQQVTLRCSSQSGHNTVSWYQQALGQGPQFIFQYYREEENGRGNFPPRFSGLQFPNYSSELNVNALELDDSALYLCASSWGNRGLTDTQYFGPGTRLTVL.